This TCR beta chain was recorded in a study of blood T cell repertoires in COVID-19. Study summary: T cells, B-cell-depleted T cells, or PBMCs supplied cDNA or gDNA.

TCRdb's copy holds only in-frame clones and misses some; the assay was immunoSEQ multiplex PCR. The table lists 300,000 to 350,000 clones, more than 75% of them singletons, with over 0.8% in the top ten. V shed 6 bases, J shed 3 bases, and the junction held 6 bases outside the gene matches. This CDR3 is 14 amino acids long. Germline V gene sequence: CDR1 MNHEY, CDR2 SMNVEV (reference sequence). The sequence came from a woman aged 25 to 39 who had recovered from COVID-19. V gene TRBV27 combines with J gene TRBJ2-5; 8 positions agree with TRBD1. The sequenced sample was PBMCs or T cells enriched from blood (not recorded which). CDR3: CASSVQGAEETQYF. The CDR3 nucleotides read TGTGCCAGCAGCGTCCAGGGGGCTGAAGAGACCCAGTACTTC.